These T cell receptor beta chains were read from a single sample in a study of blood T cell repertoires in COVID-19. Data came from immunoSEQ multiplex PCR; TCRdb stores just in-frame clones and leaves some out. The table lists more than 250,000 clones, roughly 86% of them singletons. Material: PBMCs or T cells enriched from blood (not recorded which). These receptors were collected from a young woman who had recovered from COVID-19. Each CDR3 is given with its conserved first and last residue. Fields, in order: CDR3 protein, CDR3 DNA, V gene, clone size, D gene, J gene. A D gene is named only where the DNA matches it firmly. Size is stated for part of the rows, as once, few or many counts, or as a class when the clone is expanded.

CDR3: CAIRAARGRADTQYF; DNA: TGTGCCATCAGGGCCGCTAGGGGCCGCGCGGATACGCAGTATTTT; V: TRBV10-3; size: NA; D: NA; J: TRBJ2-3
CDR3: CASSPTGEHTEAFF; DNA: TGTGCCAGCAGTCCGACAGGGGAGCACACTGAAGCTTTCTTT; V: TRBV6-2/TRBV6-3; size: NA; D: TRBD1; J: TRBJ1-1
CDR3: CASSSSGGGRFQETQYF; DNA: TGTGCCAGCAGCTCGAGTGGCGGGGGGCGTTTTCAAGAGACCCAGTACTTC; V: TRBV7-8; size: NA; D: TRBD2; J: TRBJ2-5
CDR3: CASLKQGNSGNTIYF; DNA: TGTGCCAGTCTGAAACAGGGAAATTCTGGAAACACCATATATTTT; V: TRBV19; size: NA; D: NA; J: TRBJ1-3
CDR3: CASVLDSNQPQHF; DNA: TGTGCCAGCGTCTTAGATAGCAATCAGCCCCAGCATTTT; V: TRBV2; size: NA; D: NA; J: TRBJ1-5
CDR3: CASSLALPANTGELFF; DNA: TGCGCCAGCAGCTTGGCTCTTCCCGCGAACACCGGGGAGCTGTTTTTT; V: TRBV5-1; size: NA; D: NA; J: TRBJ2-2
CDR3: CASSQDLWTKVSNQPQHF; DNA: TGTGCCAGCAGCCAAGATCTTTGGACAAAGGTAAGCAATCAGCCCCAGCATTTT; V: TRBV3-1/TRBV3-2; size: NA; D: NA; J: TRBJ1-5
CDR3: CASSLGLVSPLHF; DNA: TGCGCCAGCAGCCTGGGGCTCGTTTCACCCCTCCACTTT; V: TRBV5-1; size: few; D: NA; J: TRBJ1-6
CDR3: CASSQEKYQRGGNEQFF; DNA: TGTGCCAGCAGCCAAGAAAAATACCAGCGGGGCGGTAATGAGCAGTTCTTC; V: TRBV4-2; size: NA; D: TRBD2; J: TRBJ2-1
CDR3: CASSEVPRGSTGELFF; DNA: TGTGCCAGCAGTGAAGTACCACGGGGTAGCACCGGGGAGCTGTTTTTT; V: TRBV6-1; size: once; D: NA; J: TRBJ2-2
CDR3: CASSRDRGRVPGEKLFF; DNA: TGTGCCAGCAGTCGGGACAGGGGTCGCGTCCCCGGCGAAAAACTGTTTTTT; V: TRBV28; size: NA; D: TRBD1; J: TRBJ1-4
CDR3: CASSDSRGGNEQFF; DNA: TGTGCCAGCAGTGACTCGCGGGGGGGCAATGAGCAGTTCTTC; V: TRBV6-4; size: few; D: TRBD2; J: TRBJ2-1
CDR3: CASSPLGGSKDTQYF; DNA: TGTGCCAGCAGCCCCCTTGGCGGGTCAAAAGATACGCAGTATTTT; V: TRBV3-1/TRBV3-2; size: NA; D: NA; J: TRBJ2-3
CDR3: CASSPVRSSYNEQFF; DNA: TGCGCCAGCAGCCCTGTGAGGAGCTCCTACAATGAGCAGTTCTTC; V: TRBV10-2; size: NA; D: NA; J: TRBJ2-1
CDR3: CASSFTGKATNEKLFF; DNA: TGTGCCAGCAGCTTCACAGGGAAAGCAACTAATGAAAAACTGTTTTTT; V: TRBV11-2; size: NA; D: NA; J: TRBJ1-4
CDR3: CASSQTSGGAGEQYF; DNA: TGTGCCAGCAGCCAGACTAGCGGGGGGGCTGGCGAGCAGTACTTC; V: TRBV3-1/TRBV3-2; size: NA; D: TRBD2; J: TRBJ2-7
CDR3: CASSDLRGAGETQYF; DNA: TGTGCCAGCAGTGATCTGCGGGGGGCCGGTGAGACCCAGTACTTC; V: TRBV2; size: NA; D: TRBD2; J: TRBJ2-5
CDR3: CAWRHKISTDTQYF; DNA: TGTGCCTGGAGACATAAAATTAGCACAGATACGCAGTATTTT; V: TRBV30; size: NA; D: NA; J: TRBJ2-3
CDR3: CASSLDASGAGNTIYF; DNA: TGTGCCAGCAGCTTAGATGCATCGGGGGCTGGAAACACCATATATTTT; V: TRBV11-3; size: few; D: NA; J: TRBJ1-3
CDR3: CATSRSLGGSTYQETQYF; DNA: TGTGCCACCAGCAGATCACTAGGAGGGTCCACCTACCAAGAGACCCAGTACTTC; V: TRBV15; size: NA; D: NA; J: TRBJ2-5
CDR3: CASSWTGDLYGYTF; DNA: TGTGCCAGCAGCTGGACAGGGGATTTATATGGCTACACCTTC; V: TRBV5-6; size: NA; D: TRBD1; J: TRBJ1-2
CDR3: CASTRSANSPLHF; DNA: TGTGCCAGCACGAGAAGCGCCAATTCACCCCTCCACTTT; V: TRBV2; size: NA; D: NA; J: TRBJ1-6
CDR3: CASSGTSGRVRATYEQYF; DNA: TGTGCCAGCAGTGGGACTAGCGGGAGGGTCCGAGCCACCTACGAGCAGTACTTC; V: TRBV2; size: NA; D: TRBD2; J: TRBJ2-7
CDR3: CAISESEREAAYEQYF; DNA: TGTGCCATCAGTGAGTCGGAGCGGGAGGCCGCCTACGAGCAGTACTTC; V: TRBV10-3; size: few; D: TRBD2; J: TRBJ2-7
CDR3: CASSYGQQGTTQYF; DNA: TGTGCCAGCAGTTACGGTCAACAGGGGACCACCCAGTACTTC; V: TRBV6-5; size: once; D: TRBD1; J: TRBJ2-5
CDR3: CASSALSNTEAFF; DNA: TGTGCCAGCTCGGCCCTCTCGAACACTGAAGCTTTCTTT; V: TRBV18; size: NA; D: NA; J: TRBJ1-1
CDR3: CASSSVNTGELFF; DNA: TGTGCCAGCAGTTCGGTGAACACCGGGGAGCTGTTTTTT; V: TRBV27; size: NA; D: NA; J: TRBJ2-2
CDR3: CASSRTWGLAQFF; DNA: TGTGCCAGCAGCCGTACGTGGGGACTCGCACAGTTCTTC; V: TRBV27; size: NA; D: NA; J: TRBJ2-1
CDR3: CSASPLNAGNEQFF; DNA: TGCAGTGCTAGTCCCCTTAATGCGGGCAATGAGCAGTTCTTC; V: TRBV20-1; size: NA; D: NA; J: TRBJ2-1
CDR3: CASSLRTTGGGGKETQYF; DNA: TGTGCCAGCAGCCTCAGAACAACAGGGGGAGGTGGAAAGGAGACCCAGTACTTC; V: TRBV11-2; size: NA; D: TRBD1; J: TRBJ2-5
CDR3: CSVAPSSRAGGYTF; DNA: TGCAGCGTTGCCCCTTCAAGTAGAGCGGGAGGCTACACCTTC; V: TRBV29-1; size: NA; D: NA; J: TRBJ1-2
CDR3: CASSRGQGTSTDTQYF; DNA: TGTGCCAGCAGTCGCGGACAGGGAACTAGCACAGATACGCAGTATTTT; V: TRBV27; size: few; D: TRBD1; J: TRBJ2-3
CDR3: CASSLARSAAGQFF; DNA: TGTGCCAGCAGCTTAGCTAGAAGTGCAGCGGGGCAGTTCTTC; V: TRBV11-2; size: few; D: NA; J: TRBJ2-1
CDR3: CASSFNRGSSNYGYTF; DNA: TGTGCCAGCAGCTTCAATCGGGGGTCCTCTAACTATGGCTACACCTTC; V: TRBV7-9; size: NA; D: NA; J: TRBJ1-2
CDR3: CSASRQGARGSPLHF; DNA: TGCAGTGCTAGTCGACAGGGGGCTCGGGGTTCACCCCTCCACTTT; V: TRBV20-1; size: NA; D: TRBD1; J: TRBJ1-6
CDR3: CASSSESWGTSTDTQYF; DNA: TGTGCCAGCAGTTCCGAGAGCTGGGGGACTAGCACAGATACGCAGTATTTT; V: TRBV27; size: NA; D: NA; J: TRBJ2-3
CDR3: CAWSVGLERNNEQFF; DNA: TGTGCCTGGAGTGTAGGTTTGGAGCGTAACAATGAGCAGTTCTTC; V: TRBV30; size: NA; D: NA; J: TRBJ2-1
CDR3: CASSGGLAGSNYEQYF; DNA: TGTGCCAGCAGCGGTGGACTAGCGGGGTCCAACTACGAGCAGTACTTC; V: TRBV7-6; size: NA; D: TRBD2; J: TRBJ2-7
CDR3: CASSVVGGNTGELFF; DNA: TGTGCCAGCAGCGTAGTAGGGGGTAACACCGGGGAGCTGTTTTTT; V: TRBV9; size: NA; D: NA; J: TRBJ2-2
CDR3: CASSRYTDSNTEAFF; DNA: TGTGCCAGTAGCCGTTACACTGACAGTAACACTGAAGCTTTCTTT; V: TRBV19; size: once; D: NA; J: TRBJ1-1
CDR3: CASSSGQGLYEQYF; DNA: TGTGCCAGCAGTTCGGGACAGGGTCTCTACGAGCAGTACTTC; V: TRBV27; size: few; D: TRBD1; J: TRBJ2-7
CDR3: CAWSLGPGNTIYF; DNA: TGTGCCTGGAGTCTGGGGCCTGGGAACACCATATATTTT; V: TRBV30; size: NA; D: NA; J: TRBJ1-3
CDR3: CAWSPFGDRDQPQHF; DNA: TGTGCCTGGAGTCCCTTCGGGGACAGGGATCAGCCCCAGCATTTT; V: TRBV30; size: NA; D: TRBD1; J: TRBJ1-5
CDR3: CASSLSGTTYNEQFF; DNA: TGTGCCAGCAGTCTTAGCGGGACCACCTACAATGAGCAGTTCTTC; V: TRBV6-5; size: NA; D: TRBD2; J: TRBJ2-1
CDR3: CASSQTGGAYNEQFF; DNA: TGTGCCAGCAGCCAGACAGGGGGCGCCTACAATGAGCAGTTCTTC; V: TRBV11-2; size: NA; D: TRBD1; J: TRBJ2-1
CDR3: CASLRVNQPQHF; DNA: TGTGCCAGCCTCAGGGTTAATCAGCCCCAGCATTTT; V: TRBV28; size: NA; D: NA; J: TRBJ1-5
CDR3: CASSPDGGTSLQAFF; DNA: TGTGCCAGCAGCCCAGACGGGGGAACAAGCCTTCAAGCTTTCTTT; V: TRBV11-2; size: once; D: NA; J: TRBJ1-1
CDR3: CASSYRGSPYEQYF; DNA: TGTGCCAGCAGTTACAGGGGCTCACCCTACGAGCAGTACTTC; V: TRBV6-2/TRBV6-3; size: NA; D: NA; J: TRBJ2-7
CDR3: CSARGSREAFF; DNA: TGCAGTGCTAGGGGCAGCCGGGAAGCTTTCTTT; V: TRBV20-1; size: NA; D: NA; J: TRBJ1-1